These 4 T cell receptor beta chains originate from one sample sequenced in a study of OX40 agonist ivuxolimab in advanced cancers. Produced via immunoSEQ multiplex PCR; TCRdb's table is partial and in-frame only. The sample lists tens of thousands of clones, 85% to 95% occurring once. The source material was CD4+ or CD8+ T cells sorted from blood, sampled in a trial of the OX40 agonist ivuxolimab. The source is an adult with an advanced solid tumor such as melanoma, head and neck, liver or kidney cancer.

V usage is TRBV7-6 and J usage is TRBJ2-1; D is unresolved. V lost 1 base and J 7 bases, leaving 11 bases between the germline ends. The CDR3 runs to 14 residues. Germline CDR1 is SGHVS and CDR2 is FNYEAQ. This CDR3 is CASSLVQLQNEQFF. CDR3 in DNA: TGTGCCAGCAGCTTAGTCCAACTCCAAAATGAGCAGTTCTTC.

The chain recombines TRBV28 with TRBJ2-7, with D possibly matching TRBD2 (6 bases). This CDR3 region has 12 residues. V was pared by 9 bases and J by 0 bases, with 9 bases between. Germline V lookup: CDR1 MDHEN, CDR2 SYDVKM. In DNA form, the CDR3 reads TGTGCCAGTGGGGGGAACTCCTACGAGCAGTACTTC. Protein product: CASGGNSYEQYF. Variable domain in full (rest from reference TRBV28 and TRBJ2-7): DVKVTQSSRYLVKRTGEKVFLECVQDMDHENMFWYRQDPGLGLRLIYFSYDVKMKEKGDIPEGYSVSREKKERFSLILESASTNQTSMYLCASGGNSYEQYFGPGTRLTVT.

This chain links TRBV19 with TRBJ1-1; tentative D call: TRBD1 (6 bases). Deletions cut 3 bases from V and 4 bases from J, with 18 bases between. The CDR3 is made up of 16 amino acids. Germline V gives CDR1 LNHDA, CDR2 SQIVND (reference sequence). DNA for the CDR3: TGTGCCAGTAGTATTGGGACAAAGGTGTGGGGCACTGAAGCTTTCTTT. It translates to CASSIGTKVWGTEAFF.

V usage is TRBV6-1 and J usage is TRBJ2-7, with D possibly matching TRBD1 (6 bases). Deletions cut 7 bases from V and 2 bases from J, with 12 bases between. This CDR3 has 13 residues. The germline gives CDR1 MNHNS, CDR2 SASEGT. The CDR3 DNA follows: TGTGCCAGCATAGGCAGGGGCGCCTACGAGCAGTACTTC. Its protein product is CASIGRGAYEQYF.